Listed here is a single T cell receptor (beta chain). What it binds is not known. This CDR3 region has 15 residues. V was cut by 4 bases and J by 3 bases, with 12 bases left in between. Germline-derived CDR1 and CDR2 are SEHNR and FQNEAQ (reference sequence). The data originate from a study of read filtering for tumor transcriptome and immune sequencing. On the study more broadly: Mean patient age was 65.9 years, range roughly 40 to 80; around 17 male, some 15 female. Transcriptome libraries were built from DNase-treated RNA. Study-wide results and limits: The CD138-negative fraction was mixed bone marrow immune cells, not pure T cells. Without single-read clonotypes, shared clonotype proportions correlated more between IR-seq and RNA-seq.

This library used around 400 ng RNA and molecular barcoded adaptors spanning alpha/delta and beta/gamma chains. Via MiXCR, TCRdb re-called the reads, giving one row per CDR3 protein. The sample lists about 86,000 distinct CDR3 sequences; 9% to 15% were seen once. The source of this sequence is a donor at least 40 years old with multiple myeloma. The sequenced sample consisted of a population of CD138-negative cells sorted from bone marrow. This chain joins TRBV7-9 and TRBJ2-2; D unclear. The CDR3 reads CASSSSAGYTGELFF. For the CDR3, the DNA is TGTGCCAGCAGCTCTTCGGCCGGGTACACCGGGGAGCTGTTTTTT.